The 3 T cell receptor beta chains in this list originate from one sample, sequenced in a study of blood T cell repertoires in COVID-19. Sequencing used immunoSEQ multiplex PCR; TCRdb keeps in-frame clones, though not all of them. The table shows approximately 530,000 clones, with less than 90% occurring only once. The sample taken for sequencing was peripheral blood. These receptors came from a woman in her fifties or sixties with COVID-19, enrolled during active disease.

A remark on this clone: Other nucleotide sequences from this sample produce the same CDR3. The V call is TRBV9, the J call TRBJ2-7; TRBD2 is a possible D gene (5 bases). Looked up from germline, CDR1 is SGDLS and CDR2 is YYNGEE. This CDR3 has 15 amino acids. Trimming left V 0 bases short and J 1 base short, with 11 bases between. The CDR3 reads CASSVGGDTSYEQYF. CDR3 nucleotide sequence: TGTGCCAGCAGCGTAGGGGGAGACACGTCCTACGAGCAGTACTTC.

This chain joins TRBV7-3 and TRBJ2-2; TRBD2 aligns across 12 bases. Trimming at V came to 4 bases and at J to 4 bases, leaving 4 bases not matched to a gene. The CDR3 extends over 16 amino acids. In germline, CDR1 is SGHTA, CDR2 FQGTGA. CDR3 loop: CASSSPSGGATGELFF. In DNA form, the CDR3 reads TGTGCCAGCAGCTCCCCTAGCGGGGGGGCCACCGGGGAGCTGTTTTTT.

The CDR3 sequence: CASSLASVTDTQYF. Written as DNA, the CDR3 is TGTGCCAGCAGCCTAGCGTCCGTGACAGATACGCAGTATTTT. This rearrangement joins TRBV2 to TRBJ2-3; tentative D call: TRBD2 (6 bases). The CDR3 is 14 amino acids. Germline V gene data show CDR1 as SNHLY and CDR2 as FYNNEI. Trimming took 6 bases from V and 3 from J, leaving 13 bases between them.